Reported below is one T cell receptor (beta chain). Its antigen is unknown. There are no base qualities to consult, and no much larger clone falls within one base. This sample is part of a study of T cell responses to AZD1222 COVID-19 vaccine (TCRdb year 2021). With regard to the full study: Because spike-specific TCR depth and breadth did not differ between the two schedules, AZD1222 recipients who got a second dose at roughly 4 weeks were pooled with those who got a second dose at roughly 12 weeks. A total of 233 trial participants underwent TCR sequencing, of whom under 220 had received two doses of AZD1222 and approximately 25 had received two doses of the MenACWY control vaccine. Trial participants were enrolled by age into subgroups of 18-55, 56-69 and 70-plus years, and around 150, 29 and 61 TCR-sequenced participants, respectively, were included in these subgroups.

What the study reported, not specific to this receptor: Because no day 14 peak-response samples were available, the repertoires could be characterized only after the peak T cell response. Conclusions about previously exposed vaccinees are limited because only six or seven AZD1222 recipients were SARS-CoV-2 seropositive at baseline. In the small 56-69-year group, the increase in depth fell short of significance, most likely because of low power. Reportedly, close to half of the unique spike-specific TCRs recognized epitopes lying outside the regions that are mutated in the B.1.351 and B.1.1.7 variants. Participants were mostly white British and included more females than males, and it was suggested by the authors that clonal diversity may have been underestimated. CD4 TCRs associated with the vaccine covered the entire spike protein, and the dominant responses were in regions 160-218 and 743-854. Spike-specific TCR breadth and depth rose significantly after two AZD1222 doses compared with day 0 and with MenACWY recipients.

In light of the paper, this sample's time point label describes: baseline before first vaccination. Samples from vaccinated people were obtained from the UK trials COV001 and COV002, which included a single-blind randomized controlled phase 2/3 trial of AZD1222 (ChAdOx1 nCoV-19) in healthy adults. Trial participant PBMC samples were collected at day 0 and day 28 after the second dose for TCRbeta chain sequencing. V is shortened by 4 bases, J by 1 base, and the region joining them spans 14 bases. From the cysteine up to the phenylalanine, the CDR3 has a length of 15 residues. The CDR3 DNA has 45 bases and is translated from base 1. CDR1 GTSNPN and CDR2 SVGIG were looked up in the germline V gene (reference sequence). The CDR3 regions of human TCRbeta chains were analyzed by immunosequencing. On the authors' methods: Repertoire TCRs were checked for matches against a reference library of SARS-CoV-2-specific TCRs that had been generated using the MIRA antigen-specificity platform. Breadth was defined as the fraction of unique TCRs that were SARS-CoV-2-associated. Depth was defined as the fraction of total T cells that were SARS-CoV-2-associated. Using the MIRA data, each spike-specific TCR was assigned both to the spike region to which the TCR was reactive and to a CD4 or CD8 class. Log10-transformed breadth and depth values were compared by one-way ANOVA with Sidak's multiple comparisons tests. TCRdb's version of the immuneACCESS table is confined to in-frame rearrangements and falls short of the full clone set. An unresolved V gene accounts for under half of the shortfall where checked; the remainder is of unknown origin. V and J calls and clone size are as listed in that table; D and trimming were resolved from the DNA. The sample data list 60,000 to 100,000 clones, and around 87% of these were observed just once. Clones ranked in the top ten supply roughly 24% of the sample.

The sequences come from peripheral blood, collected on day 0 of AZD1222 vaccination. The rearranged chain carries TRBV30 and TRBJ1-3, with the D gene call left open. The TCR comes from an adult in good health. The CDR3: CAWTVGLVSGNTIYF. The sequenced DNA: TGTGCCTGGACGGTAGGCCTAGTTTCTGGAAACACCATATATTTT.